This entry lists 31 T cell receptor beta chains sequenced from one sample in a study of radiation and T cells in renal cell carcinoma. The treatment: 15 Gy SBRT to primary tumor, nephrectomy 4 weeks later. Sequencing used immunoSEQ multiplex PCR; TCRdb keeps in-frame clones, though not all of them. The sample carries roughly 4,900 clones, roughly three fifths recorded once. The input for sequencing was tumor tissue, taken from a patient whose treatment included radiotherapy and nephrectomy. The receptors originated from a man aged 60 to 75 with renal cell carcinoma.

CDR3 sequence: CASSTGPEETQYF. CDR3 bases: TGTGCCAGCAGCACAGGTCCCGAGGAGACCCAGTACTTC. V gene TRBV2 combines with J gene TRBJ2-5; TRBD1 might be the D (5 bases). Germline lookup yields CDR1 SNHLY and CDR2 FYNNEI. CDR3 length: 13 residues. V was pared by 6 bases and J by 5 bases, with 13 bases between.

This clone was recorded a few times. The V call is TRBV2, the J call TRBJ2-3; TRBD1 agrees at 7 bases. There are 11 residues in the CDR3. V gave up 8 bases and J gave up 11 bases; unmatched junction bases: 7. Germline CDR1 reads SNHLY; CDR2 reads FYNNEI. The CDR3 DNA reads as TGTGCCAGCTACGAGACAGGGAAGCAGTATTTT. Translation: CASYETGKQYF.

This sequence joins TRBV27 and TRBJ2-5, with D perhaps assigned TRBD1 or TRBD2 (5 bases each). Between the trimmed V and J ends, which lost 3 bases and 1 base, there was a span of 12 bases. CDR3 size: 15 residues. The germline V gene has CDR1 MNHEY and CDR2 SMNVEV (reference sequence). The DNA for the CDR3 is TGTGCCAGCAGTTTCAGGGACGGGTCCCAAGAGACCCAGTACTTC. Protein sequence: CASSFRDGSQETQYF.

V and J are TRBV5-1 and TRBJ2-1; 11 bases are a match to TRBD2. Germline values: CDR1 SGHRS, CDR2 YFSETQ. The CDR3 runs 15 residues. Unmatched junction bases numbered 2, after V lost 3 bases and J lost 3 bases. CDR3: CASSSGLADYNEQFF. CDR3 DNA sequence: TGCGCCAGCAGCTCGGGACTAGCGGACTACAATGAGCAGTTCTTC.

This clone is medium-sized (0.01 to 0.1%) within its sample. The chain recombines TRBV5-1 with TRBJ2-7; 7 nucleotides align to TRBD2. The V segment lost 0 bases and the J segment 6 bases; nucleotides outside the gene matches: 3. Per the germline V gene, CDR1 is SGHRS and CDR2 is YFSETQ. The CDR3 totals 13 residues. The CDR3 reads CASSLAGGLEQYF. The DNA of the CDR3 is TGCGCCAGCAGCTTGGCGGGAGGACTCGAGCAGTACTTC.

The chain couples TRBV4-3 to TRBJ1-1; D ambiguous. The CDR3 has 12 residues. Between the trimmed V and J ends, which lost 0 bases and 12 bases, there was a span of 11 bases. CDR1 is LGHNA and CDR2 is YSLEER in the germline V gene. The DNA for the CDR3 is TGCGCCAGCAGCCAAGACGGTAGGGTACCTTTCTTT. Its protein product is CASSQDGRVPFF.

The V call is TRBV30, the J call TRBJ2-5, with D perhaps TRBD2 (6 bases). The CDR3 extends over 14 amino acids. With 2 bases removed from V and 5 bases from J, the gap between germline ends came to 15 bases. CDR1 and CDR2 from the germline V gene are GTSNPN and SVGIG (reference sequence). The CDR3 region has the DNA TGTGCCTGGAGTCCCCTTTCTCGGGGGGAGACCCAGTACTTC. This sequence encodes CAWSPLSRGETQYF.

This chain connects TRBV6-4 to TRBJ2-1; D is perhaps TRBD1 (5 bases). This CDR3 is 13 amino acids long. Trimming removed 3 bases from V and 2 bases from J, with 5 bases in between. Germline-derived CDR1 and CDR2 are MRHNA and SNTAGT. The CDR3 sequence: CASSEDTYNEQFF. CDR3 bases: TGTGCCAGCAGTGAGGACACCTACAATGAGCAGTTCTTC.

This clone was detected a few times. The V and J genes are TRBV6-6 and TRBJ1-5; no definite D call. Germline CDR1 is MNHNY and CDR2 is SVGAGI (reference sequence). The CDR3 spans 14 residues. The V end lost 6 bases, the J end lost 0 bases, and 9 bases lay between the germline ends. The CDR3 loop is CASSSLLSNQPQHF. The CDR3 DNA is TGTGCCAGCAGCAGTCTACTTAGCAATCAGCCCCAGCATTTT.

This clone qualifies as hyperexpanded (1% or more). The chain recombines TRBV7-9 with TRBJ1-6; 8 bases agree with TRBD1. The J segment lost 8 bases and the V segment lost 4 bases, leaving 10 bases of the junction unmatched. Germline lookup yields CDR1 SEHNR and CDR2 FQNEAQ (reference sequence). The CDR3 contains 16 residues. CDR3 nucleotide sequence: TGTGCCAGCAGCTCGTCCGGGACAGGACCTTATTCACCCCTCCACTTT. This translates into CASSSSGTGPYSPLHF.

This clone is termed large. The identical CDR3 is also encoded by other nucleotide sequences in the sample. The chain recombines TRBV5-1 with TRBJ2-7, with D perhaps TRBD1 or TRBD2 (5 bases each). The CDR3 has 18 amino acids. The V gene's germline CDR1 is SGHRS and CDR2 YFSETQ. V was shortened by 0 bases and J by 0 bases, with 19 bases between the two germline ends. The CDR3 protein is CASSLVLGLGVSSYEQYF. CDR3 bases: TGCGCCAGCAGCTTGGTTCTGGGCCTGGGGGTGAGCTCCTACGAGCAGTACTTC.

This clone showed up just once. V gene TRBV28 combines with J gene TRBJ1-1, with a weak D call TRBD1 (6 bases). V was clipped by 8 bases and J by 10 bases, with 17 bases between them. The CDR3 is 12 amino acids. Germline V gene data show CDR1 as MDHEN and CDR2 as SYDVKM. The CDR3 here is CASGQSGERAFF. The CDR3 DNA is TGTGCCAGCGGTCAATCAGGGGAAAGAGCTTTCTTT.

The genes are TRBV5-1 and TRBJ2-2, with D unresolved. The CDR3 runs 15 residues. Germline assignment: CDR1 SGHRS and CDR2 YFSETQ. V was trimmed by 0 bases and J by 5 bases, leaving 11 bases between them. The DNA for the CDR3 is TGCGCCAGCAGCTTGGAGGGCACCTCAACCGGGGAGCTGTTTTTT. This codes for CASSLEGTSTGELFF.

The gene calls are TRBV15 and TRBJ1-6; 10 positions match TRBD1. V gave up 5 bases and J gave up 9 bases; unmatched junction bases: 16. CDR3 length equals 18 residues. Germline CDR1 and CDR2: LNHNV and YYDKDF (reference sequence). CDR3 bases: TGTGCCACCAGCGGCTCCGAGACAGGGGGCGCCTCGGTTTCACCCCTCCACTTT. This gives the protein CATSGSETGGASVSPLHF.

The rearrangement uses TRBV5-1 and TRBJ2-6; D gene uncertain. The CDR3 runs 15 residues. Trimming shortened V by 4 bases and J by 2 bases, and 10 bases separated the two germline ends. The V gene's germline CDR1 is SGHRS and CDR2 YFSETQ. The CDR3 loop is CASSLGPAGANVLTF. The CDR3, as DNA: TGCGCCAGCAGCCTTGGGCCTGCTGGGGCCAACGTCCTGACTTTC.

The chain links TRBV15 to TRBJ1-5; no clear D gene. CDR1 is LNHNV and CDR2 is YYDKDF in the germline V gene (reference sequence). The CDR3 runs to 12 residues. Trimming removed 0 bases from V and 13 bases from J, with 10 bases in between. As DNA, the CDR3 is TGTGCCACCAGCAGAGATCGAGGTCCTCAGCATTTT. Amino acids: CATSRDRGPQHF.

The CDR3 loop reads CASSHSSGRTYEQYF. The CDR3 nucleotides read TGTGCCAGCAGCCACAGTAGCGGGAGAACCTACGAGCAGTACTTC. The V gene is TRBV7-1, the J gene TRBJ2-7; 9 bases line up with TRBD2. TRBV7-1 qualifies as an ORF whose function is uncertain. The CDR3 is 15 amino acids. V lost 5 bases and J lost 2; bases outside the gene matches: 7.

This chain uses TRBV27 with TRBJ2-5, with a possible D match to TRBD2 (5 bases). The CDR3 contains 12 residues. The V gene lost 0 bases and the J gene lost 11 bases, with 10 bases spanning the gap. Germline CDR1 reads MNHEY; CDR2 reads SMNVEV (reference sequence). DNA for the CDR3: TGTGCCAGCAGTTTATCGACGGGGTTACAGTACTTC. This translates into CASSLSTGLQYF.

The J gene is TRBJ2-5, the V gene TRBV7-8; 8 bases align to TRBD2. The length of the CDR3 is 15 residues. The germline V gene has CDR1 SGHVS and CDR2 FQNEAQ. Unmatched junction bases numbered 6, after V lost 1 base and J lost 5 bases. The CDR3 spells CASSLGGSGGETQYF. The CDR3 DNA sequence: TGTGCCAGCAGCTTAGGCGGGAGCGGGGGTGAGACCCAGTACTTC.

The chain uses TRBV5-1 and TRBJ2-7, with D possibly being TRBD1 (5 bases). Trimming pared 4 bases from V and 6 bases from J, leaving 17 bases between. Germline V CDR1 and CDR2: SGHRS, YFSETQ. This CDR3 comprises 14 residues. CDR3 region: CASSGERGYREQYF. The CDR3 coding sequence is TGCGCCAGCAGCGGTGAAAGGGGATATCGCGAGCAGTACTTC. Full variable domain (remainder filled in from reference TRBV5-1 and TRBJ2-7): KAGVTQTPRYLIKTRGQQVTLSCSPISGHRSVSWYQQTPGQGLQFLFEYFSETQRNKGNFPGRFSGRQFSNSRSEMNVSTLELGDSALYLCASSGERGYREQYFGPGTRLTVT.

The chain couples TRBV6-5 to TRBJ1-1; perhaps TRBD1 as D (6 bases). The CDR3 length is 15 residues. Per germline, CDR1 MNHEY and CDR2 SVGAGI. V was clipped by 1 base and J by 4 bases, with 13 bases between them. The CDR3 loop is CASSYWGTRGTEAFF. The DNA of the CDR3 is TGTGCCAGCAGTTACTGGGGAACCAGGGGCACTGAAGCTTTCTTT.

This chain joins TRBV19 and TRBJ2-2, with 7 positions matching TRBD2. Germline loops: CDR1 LNHDA, CDR2 SQIVND (reference sequence). The CDR3 totals 19 residues. With 4 bases clipped from V and 0 bases from J, the junction kept 14 bases outside the gene matches. CDR3 sequence: CASSTVGLAVPPNTGELFF. For the CDR3, the DNA is TGTGCCAGTAGTACCGTGGGCCTAGCGGTCCCGCCGAACACCGGGGAGCTGTTTTTT.

The CDR3 coding sequence is TGCGCCAGCAGCCAAGACCCGGGACTAGCAAGGCAGTATTTT. Residues: CASSQDPGLARQYF. The chain employs TRBV4-3 and TRBJ2-3, with 9 bases identical to TRBD2. The germline gives CDR1 LGHNA, CDR2 YSLEER. After removal of 0 bases from V and 11 bases from J, the junction contained 6 bases not matched to a gene. The CDR3 runs 14 residues.

The V call is TRBV19, the J call TRBJ1-5, with D possibly being TRBD1 (6 bases). CDR1 LNHDA and CDR2 SQIVND come from the germline V gene (reference sequence). V shed 1 base and J shed 2 bases, with 9 bases lying between them. The CDR3 spans 15 residues. CDR3 bases: TGTGCCAGTAGTATAGTAGGGGGGGGCAATCAGCCCCAGCATTTT. Its protein is CASSIVGGGNQPQHF. The full variable domain, in which reference TRBV19 and TRBJ1-5 provide the parts outside the CDR3, is DGGITQSPKYLFRKEGQNVTLSCEQNLNHDAMYWYRQDPGQGLRLIYYSQIVNDFQKGDIAEGYSVSREKKESFPLTVTSAQKNPTAFYLCASSIVGGGNQPQHFGDGTRLSIL.

The sample holds one count of this clone. The chain has TRBV30 and TRBJ2-7; TRBD2 is a possible D gene (6 bases). This CDR3 contains 11 residues. With 6 bases removed from V and 6 bases from J, the gap between germline ends came to 12 bases. Germline V gene sequence: CDR1 GTSNPN, CDR2 SVGIG (reference sequence). As DNA, the CDR3 is TGTGCCTGCTTCTGGAGGGCCGAGCAGTACTTC. Translating gives CACFWRAEQYF.

The rearrangement joins TRBV6-1 to TRBJ2-7, with 13 bases that match TRBD2. The CDR3 is 15 amino acids. Germline values: CDR1 MNHNS, CDR2 SASEGT. Trimming at V came to 5 bases and at J to 3 bases, leaving 4 bases not matched to a gene. The CDR3 loop is CASSPRLAGGYEQYF. The CDR3 DNA reads as TGTGCCAGCAGTCCTCGACTAGCGGGAGGCTACGAGCAGTACTTC.

The CDR3 sequence: CASSLGQGANEKLFF. In DNA form, the CDR3 reads TGTGCCAGCTCCCTAGGGCAGGGTGCTAATGAAAAACTGTTTTTT. V is TRBV18 and J is TRBJ1-4, with D possibly being TRBD1 (5 bases). Germline V gene data show CDR1 as KGHSH and CDR2 as LQKENI. CDR3 length: 15 residues. With 6 bases removed from V and 3 bases from J, the gap between germline ends came to 14 bases.

This clone counts as medium-sized. At one end, the junction sequence differs from germline, possibly due to a read error. The gene calls are TRBV27 and TRBJ1-5; D remains unclear. This CDR3 region has 11 residues. Germline V lookup: CDR1 MNHEY, CDR2 SMNVEV (reference sequence). CDR3 sequence: CPKRGDQPQHF. In DNA, the CDR3 is TGCCCTAAAAGAGGCGATCAGCCCCAGCATTTT.

CDR3: CASSFEPHSNQPQHF. CDR3 sequence (DNA): TGTGCCAGCAGTTTTGAGCCTCATAGCAATCAGCCCCAGCATTTT. The rearrangement joins TRBV27 to TRBJ1-5, with D unclear. The CDR3 totals 15 residues. The germline V and J ends were trimmed by 3 bases and 0 bases, with 9 bases remaining between them. Germline CDR1 reads MNHEY; CDR2 reads SMNVEV (reference sequence).

This rearrangement joins TRBV30 to TRBJ2-7; weak D call: TRBD1 (6 bases). The CDR3 runs to 14 residues. CDR1 and CDR2 from the germline V gene are GTSNPN and SVGIG (reference sequence). The germline V and J ends were trimmed by 3 bases and 6 bases, with 18 bases remaining between them. CDR3 loop: CAWRLTGYLGEQYF. The DNA for the CDR3 is TGTGCCTGGAGACTTACAGGGTATCTAGGCGAGCAGTACTTC.

V and J are TRBV2 and TRBJ1-5; no firm D call. V was cut by 8 bases and J by 6 bases, with 14 bases left in between. The germline V gene has CDR1 SNHLY and CDR2 FYNNEI. This CDR3 is 13 amino acids long. The CDR3 loop reads CASGEVYGQPQHF. For the CDR3, the DNA is TGTGCCAGCGGGGAGGTCTACGGTCAGCCCCAGCATTTT.